Presented here are 10 T cell receptor beta chains from one specimen sequenced in a study of cytomegalovirus exposure and HLA in healthy donors. The primer mix had 60 Vbeta and 13 Jbeta primers. The method was immunoSEQ multiplex PCR; TCRdb's version includes in-frame clones alone and lacks a portion of them. The sample records 150,000 to 200,000 clones, 65% to 80% being singletons. Sequenced: PBMCs. The receptors come from a man younger than 35 in good health and CMV-seropositive.

This clone was found a few times. The chain combines TRBV11-2 with TRBJ1-6; D is undetermined. This CDR3 is built from 12 residues. Germline loops: CDR1 SGHAT, CDR2 FQNNGV. The V gene lost 3 bases and the J gene lost 5 bases, with 2 bases spanning the gap. CDR3: CASSFNNSPLHF. The CDR3, as DNA: TGTGCCAGCAGCTTCAATAATTCACCCCTCCACTTT.

This chain joins TRBV7-2 and TRBJ2-5; D is uncertain. V lost 2 bases, J lost 5 bases, and 12 bases lay in between. Germline V CDR1 and CDR2: SGHTA, FQGNSA. This CDR3 has 14 residues. For the CDR3, the DNA is TGTGCCAGCAGCTTACTTGGTTCGGGTGAGACCCAGTACTTC. Amino acid sequence: CASSLLGSGETQYF.

In its sample, this clone was seen once. The V and J genes are TRBV2 and TRBJ1-2; D not certain. CDR3 length equals 12 residues. V gave up 3 bases and J gave up 8 bases, with 10 bases separating them. Looked up from germline, CDR1 is SNHLY and CDR2 is FYNNEI. The CDR3 is CASSEGSWGYTF. In DNA, the CDR3 is TGTGCCAGCAGTGAGGGCTCGTGGGGCTACACCTTC.

The J gene is TRBJ2-3, the V gene TRBV19; 7 bases fit TRBD1. V lost 11 bases and J lost 0; bases outside the gene matches: 5. From germline, CDR1 is LNHDA and CDR2 SQIVND (reference sequence). This CDR3 comprises 13 residues. The CDR3 nucleotides are TGTGCCGGCCGGGACAGAAGCACAGATACGCAGTATTTT. It codes for CAGRDRSTDTQYF.

This clone was picked up a small number of times. The chain joins TRBV28 to TRBJ2-5, with D uncertain. Germline CDR1 and CDR2: MDHEN and SYDVKM. The CDR3 consists of 11 residues. V was clipped by 1 base and J by 14 bases, with 11 bases between them. In nucleotides, the CDR3 is TGTGCCAGCAGTTTATACCCAGGTTTTTACTTC. Translated: CASSLYPGFYF.

This clone was counted only a few times. The rearrangement joins TRBV7-2 to TRBJ1-2; D not certain. Germline CDR1 and CDR2: SGHTA and FQGNSA. This CDR3 comprises 14 residues. The ends were cut back, 5 bases at V and 9 bases at J, with 19 bases in the middle. Written as DNA, the CDR3 is TGTGCCAGCAGCCGCCTATTAGTCGGGGAGAGCTACACCTTC. This encodes CASSRLLVGESYTF.

This chain uses TRBV5-1 with TRBJ1-4, with 7 nucleotides matching TRBD1. This CDR3 has 15 amino acids. Germline V gene lookup returns CDR1 SGHRS and CDR2 YFSETQ. Trimming took 4 bases from V and 4 from J; bases not matched to a gene: 7. CDR3 amino acids: CASSDTGTDNEKLFF. The CDR3 coding sequence is TGCGCCAGCAGCGATACCGGGACAGATAATGAAAAACTGTTTTTT.

Note on this clone: Distinct nucleotide sequences in the sample also encode this CDR3. This rearrangement joins TRBV20-1 to TRBJ1-2; 8 bases fit TRBD1. The CDR3 has 11 residues. Germline V lookup: CDR1 DFQATT, CDR2 SNEGSKA (reference sequence). The CDR3 protein is CIGGGQGGYTF. CDR3 nucleotides: TGCATAGGAGGAGGACAGGGTGGTTACACCTTC.

This clone was seen only a few times. The chain links TRBV19 to TRBJ1-5; D call uncertain. The ends were cut back, 3 bases at V and 5 bases at J, with 5 bases in the middle. The CDR3 is 12 amino acids. Germline CDR1 and CDR2: LNHDA and SQIVND (reference sequence). CDR3 loop: CASSIPYQPQHF. Here the CDR3 DNA reads TGTGCCAGTAGTATCCCCTATCAGCCCCAGCATTTT.

This chain uses TRBV27 with TRBJ1-2; D is perhaps TRBD1 (5 bases). The CDR3 is 13 amino acids. V dropped 3 bases and J dropped 4 bases, with 9 bases sitting between them. Germline CDR1 MNHEY, CDR2 SMNVEV (reference sequence). CDR3 sequence (DNA): TGTGCCAGCAGTTTTATAGGGGCCTATGGCTACACCTTC. This translates into CASSFIGAYGYTF.